This paragraph covers one TCR beta chain sequence. The data were taken from a study of radiotherapy plus CTLA-4 blockade in lung cancer. Using immunoSEQ multiplex PCR, the repertoire was profiled, and TCRdb retains in-frame clones only, with some absent. The sample includes about 78,000 clones, approximately 86% of them seen just once. The CDR3 extends over 14 amino acids. Trimming removed 4 bases at V and 3 bases at J, with 13 bases between. Germline CDR1 SGHNT, CDR2 YYREEE (reference sequence). The V call is TRBV5-4, the J call TRBJ1-1; possible D gene TRBD1, 5 bases. This receptor was identified in a human donor with non-small cell lung cancer who had stable disease on radiotherapy plus ipilimumab. The material was peripheral blood, obtained from a patient treated with radiotherapy plus ipilimumab. CDR3 in DNA: TGTGCCAGCAGCCCGGGGCATAGGGACACTGAAGCTTTCTTT. It is translated as CASSPGHRDTEAFF.